The TCR beta chain described here comes from a study of shared clonotypes between healthy human individuals. The CDR3 has 15 residues. Trimming took 3 bases from V and 8 from J; bases not matched to a gene: 8. Germline CDR1 is SQVTM and CDR2 is ANQGSEA. Profiling relied on immunoSEQ multiplex PCR, and the TCRdb table lists in-frame clones only, not all of them. This table holds roughly 450,000 clones, more than 65% found once. Adult donors, all healthy and HIV-negative, had no recent acute infections or vaccinations. This clone was counted once. The chain carries TRBV29-1 and TRBJ2-1, with 12 positions matching TRBD2. Sequencing used PBMCs. The sequence was obtained from a woman aged 40 to 50 in good health. Some clones in this sample may be carry-over from other donors' samples. The chain's CDR3 is CSVEYASGRGDEQFF. In DNA form, the CDR3 reads TGCAGCGTTGAGTACGCTAGCGGGAGGGGGGATGAGCAGTTCTTC.